These T cell receptor beta chains were read from a single sample in a study of blood T cell repertoires in COVID-19. Produced via immunoSEQ multiplex PCR; TCRdb's table is partial and in-frame only. Here the sample spans about 310,000 clones, 85% being singletons. Sample: PBMCs or T cells enriched from blood (not recorded which). The receptors come from a woman in her twenties or thirties who had been exposed to COVID-19. Both conserved end residues are part of each CDR3. The D gene is left open where the match is weak. Only part of the rows carry a size: once, few, many, or a class if the clone is expanded.

v_call: TRBV11-2; j_call: TRBJ1-2; clone_size: NA; d_call: NA; cdr3_aa: CASSLDRVGSRGYTF; cdr3_nt: TGTGCCAGCAGCTTAGACAGGGTGGGAAGTCGGGGCTACACCTTC
v_call: TRBV27; j_call: TRBJ2-3; clone_size: NA; d_call: NA; cdr3_aa: CASSLGPQSTDTQYF; cdr3_nt: TGTGCCAGCAGTTTAGGGCCCCAAAGCACAGATACGCAGTATTTT
v_call: TRBV11-2; j_call: TRBJ1-2; clone_size: NA; d_call: TRBD1; cdr3_aa: CASSLDPKGAEGYTF; cdr3_nt: TGTGCCAGCAGCTTAGACCCCAAGGGGGCGGAGGGCTACACCTTC
v_call: TRBV7-7; j_call: TRBJ2-7; clone_size: NA; d_call: TRBD2; cdr3_aa: CASSPGTSGRSEQYF; cdr3_nt: TGTGCTAGCAGCCCGGGGACTAGCGGGAGATCCGAGCAGTACTTC
v_call: TRBV5-4; j_call: TRBJ2-7; clone_size: NA; d_call: TRBD1; cdr3_aa: CASSRTGDYEQYF; cdr3_nt: TGTGCCAGCAGCCGAACAGGGGACTACGAGCAGTACTTC
v_call: TRBV19; j_call: TRBJ1-2; clone_size: NA; d_call: NA; cdr3_aa: CASRPNGVNYGYTF; cdr3_nt: TGTGCCAGTAGACCCAATGGAGTGAACTATGGCTACACCTTC
v_call: TRBV6-5; j_call: TRBJ1-1; clone_size: NA; d_call: NA; cdr3_aa: CASSRDSEGSTFF; cdr3_nt: TGTGCCAGCAGTCGGGACTCCGAAGGGTCCACTTTCTTT
v_call: TRBV6-5; j_call: TRBJ1-2; clone_size: NA; d_call: NA; cdr3_aa: CASSYGAGYTF; cdr3_nt: TGTGCCAGCAGTTACGGGGCAGGCTACACCTTC
v_call: TRBV3-1/TRBV3-2; j_call: TRBJ1-2; clone_size: few; d_call: NA; cdr3_aa: CASSQPDSYGYTF; cdr3_nt: TGTGCCAGCAGCCAACCCGACAGCTATGGCTACACCTTC
v_call: TRBV19; j_call: TRBJ1-5; clone_size: NA; d_call: NA; cdr3_aa: CASSTQGGQPQHF; cdr3_nt: TGTGCCAGTAGTACCCAGGGTGGTCAGCCCCAGCATTTT
v_call: TRBV6-2/TRBV6-3; j_call: TRBJ2-3; clone_size: NA; d_call: NA; cdr3_aa: CASSLLVIPGTDTQYF; cdr3_nt: TGTGCCAGCAGCCTACTGGTAATCCCCGGGACAGATACGCAGTATTTT
v_call: TRBV11-2; j_call: TRBJ2-7; clone_size: NA; d_call: NA; cdr3_aa: CASSSVRGRAPSYEQYF; cdr3_nt: TGTGCCAGCAGCTCGGTTCGTGGCAGGGCACCGTCCTACGAGCAGTACTTC
v_call: TRBV6-2/TRBV6-3; j_call: TRBJ2-3; clone_size: NA; d_call: NA; cdr3_aa: CASSYSIGVTDTQYF; cdr3_nt: TGTGCCAGCAGTTACTCTATCGGGGTCACAGATACGCAGTATTTT
v_call: TRBV5-1; j_call: TRBJ1-6; clone_size: few; d_call: TRBD1; cdr3_aa: CASRDRVGNSPLHF; cdr3_nt: TGCGCCAGCCGGGACAGGGTGGGGAATTCACCCCTCCACTTT
v_call: TRBV11-3; j_call: TRBJ1-4; clone_size: once; d_call: TRBD1; cdr3_aa: CASSLPPDRGVPREKLFF; cdr3_nt: TGTGCCAGCAGCCTCCCTCCGGACAGGGGCGTCCCCCGGGAAAAACTGTTTTTT
v_call: TRBV3-1/TRBV3-2; j_call: TRBJ1-1; clone_size: NA; d_call: NA; cdr3_aa: CASSQVEGHTEAFF; cdr3_nt: TGTGCCAGCAGCCAAGTGGAGGGGCACACTGAAGCTTTCTTT
v_call: TRBV30; j_call: TRBJ1-3; clone_size: NA; d_call: NA; cdr3_aa: CACQASSGNTIYF; cdr3_nt: TGTGCCTGCCAGGCTTCCTCTGGAAACACCATATATTTT
v_call: TRBV4-1; j_call: TRBJ2-5; clone_size: once; d_call: NA; cdr3_aa: CASRVETGVETQYF; cdr3_nt: TGCGCCAGCAGAGTCGAGACAGGTGTAGAGACCCAGTACTTC
v_call: TRBV5-3; j_call: TRBJ2-6; clone_size: NA; d_call: NA; cdr3_aa: CARSLVPAGANVLTF; cdr3_nt: TGTGCCAGAAGCTTGGTTCCGGCTGGGGCCAACGTCCTGACTTTC
v_call: TRBV7-2; j_call: TRBJ2-2; clone_size: NA; d_call: NA; cdr3_aa: CAITASGISTGELFF; cdr3_nt: TGTGCCATCACAGCTTCAGGGATTTCTACCGGGGAGCTGTTTTTT
v_call: TRBV5-1; j_call: TRBJ1-3; clone_size: NA; d_call: NA; cdr3_aa: CASSLEGVSSGNTIYF; cdr3_nt: TGCGCCAGCAGCTTGGAGGGGGTTAGCTCTGGAAACACCATATATTTT
v_call: TRBV4-3; j_call: TRBJ1-5; clone_size: NA; d_call: TRBD1; cdr3_aa: CASSQDRGHQPQHF; cdr3_nt: TGCGCCAGCAGCCAAGACAGGGGGCATCAGCCCCAGCATTTT
v_call: TRBV28; j_call: TRBJ2-7; clone_size: NA; d_call: NA; cdr3_aa: CASTSGLSFDEQYF; cdr3_nt: TGTGCCAGCACATCAGGACTAAGCTTTGACGAGCAGTACTTC
v_call: TRBV25-1; j_call: TRBJ2-5; clone_size: NA; d_call: TRBD2; cdr3_aa: CASSEGQREPQETQYF; cdr3_nt: TGTGCCAGCAGTGAAGGCCAGCGGGAGCCACAAGAGACCCAGTACTTC
v_call: TRBV4-1; j_call: TRBJ2-5; clone_size: NA; d_call: TRBD1; cdr3_aa: CASSPGTGGTGTQYF; cdr3_nt: TGCGCCAGCAGCCCTGGGACAGGGGGTACGGGGACCCAGTACTTC
v_call: TRBV6-4; j_call: TRBJ1-6; clone_size: NA; d_call: TRBD1; cdr3_aa: CASQGQPESPLHF; cdr3_nt: TGTGCCAGTCAGGGACAGCCAGAGTCACCCCTCCACTTT
v_call: TRBV7-6; j_call: TRBJ1-1; clone_size: NA; d_call: TRBD1; cdr3_aa: CASSLVDRGGGEAFF; cdr3_nt: TGTGCCAGCAGCTTAGTGGACAGGGGAGGAGGTGAAGCTTTCTTT
v_call: TRBV10-3; j_call: TRBJ2-7; clone_size: NA; d_call: TRBD1; cdr3_aa: CAISDLGTVYEQYF; cdr3_nt: TGTGCCATCAGTGACCTCGGGACAGTTTACGAGCAGTACTTC
v_call: TRBV10-3; j_call: TRBJ1-1; clone_size: NA; d_call: TRBD1; cdr3_aa: CAISVGQGAGTEAFF; cdr3_nt: TGTGCCATCAGTGTGGGACAGGGGGCTGGAACTGAAGCTTTCTTT
v_call: TRBV24-1; j_call: TRBJ2-5; clone_size: once; d_call: TRBD2; cdr3_aa: CATSDFGTSWASYQETQYF; cdr3_nt: TGTGCCACCAGTGATTTCGGGACTAGCTGGGCTTCGTACCAAGAGACCCAGTACTTC
v_call: TRBV7-6; j_call: TRBJ2-3; clone_size: NA; d_call: NA; cdr3_aa: CASSLGLDWAQYF; cdr3_nt: TGTGCCAGCAGCTTAGGACTAGATTGGGCGCAGTATTTT
v_call: TRBV20-1; j_call: TRBJ2-5; clone_size: NA; d_call: NA; cdr3_aa: CSASGKNQARAQQETQYF; cdr3_nt: TGCAGTGCTAGTGGGAAAAACCAAGCGAGGGCCCAACAAGAGACCCAGTACTTC
v_call: TRBV5-1; j_call: TRBJ2-7; clone_size: NA; d_call: NA; cdr3_aa: CASSPDGGLGEQYF; cdr3_nt: TGCGCCAGCAGCCCGGATGGAGGGTTAGGCGAGCAGTACTTC
v_call: TRBV12-3/TRBV12-4; j_call: TRBJ2-2; clone_size: NA; d_call: NA; cdr3_aa: CASSRTGELFF; cdr3_nt: TGTGCCAGCAGCCGCACCGGGGAGCTGTTTTTT
v_call: TRBV7-2; j_call: TRBJ1-2; clone_size: NA; d_call: NA; cdr3_aa: CASSLQGNYGYTF; cdr3_nt: TGTGCCAGCAGCTTACAGGGTAACTATGGCTACACCTTC
v_call: TRBV25-1; j_call: TRBJ2-6; clone_size: NA; d_call: NA; cdr3_aa: CASHPGDSGANVLTF; cdr3_nt: TGTGCCAGCCATCCCGGTGACTCTGGGGCCAACGTCCTGACTTTC
v_call: TRBV21-1; j_call: TRBJ1-2; clone_size: NA; d_call: NA; cdr3_aa: CASSNWTERGYTF; cdr3_nt: TGTGCCAGCAGCAACTGGACAGAGAGGGGCTACACCTTC
v_call: TRBV30; j_call: TRBJ1-2; clone_size: NA; d_call: NA; cdr3_aa: CAWSVTRGGVGYTF; cdr3_nt: TGTGCCTGGAGTGTAACCAGGGGAGGGGTTGGCTACACCTTC
v_call: TRBV12-5; j_call: TRBJ2-2; clone_size: NA; d_call: TRBD2; cdr3_aa: CASGSVQAGSGPGELFF; cdr3_nt: TGTGCTAGTGGTTCGGTCCAAGCGGGGTCCGGTCCCGGGGAGCTGTTTTTT
v_call: TRBV5-5; j_call: TRBJ1-4; clone_size: NA; d_call: TRBD1; cdr3_aa: CASSRTGVQEKLFF; cdr3_nt: TGTGCCAGCAGCCGGACAGGGGTACAGGAAAAACTGTTTTTT
v_call: TRBV5-1; j_call: TRBJ1-3; clone_size: NA; d_call: TRBD1; cdr3_aa: CASSVVYYRGLRNTIYF; cdr3_nt: TGCGCCAGCAGCGTCGTCTATTACAGGGGGCTACGAAACACCATATATTTT
v_call: TRBV9; j_call: TRBJ2-5; clone_size: NA; d_call: NA; cdr3_aa: CASSLTIQGRGEETQYF; cdr3_nt: TGTGCCAGCAGCTTAACAATCCAGGGGAGAGGCGAGGAGACCCAGTACTTC
v_call: TRBV19; j_call: TRBJ1-5; clone_size: NA; d_call: NA; cdr3_aa: CASSGQPQPQHF; cdr3_nt: TGTGCCAGTAGTGGGCAGCCGCAACCCCAGCATTTT
v_call: TRBV3-1/TRBV3-2; j_call: TRBJ2-3; clone_size: NA; d_call: NA; cdr3_aa: CASSQDRLWDTQYF; cdr3_nt: TGTGCCAGCAGCCAAGATCGGTTGTGGGATACGCAGTATTTT
v_call: TRBV6-5; j_call: TRBJ2-5; clone_size: NA; d_call: NA; cdr3_aa: CASRLRGPTGETQYF; cdr3_nt: TGTGCCAGCAGACTGCGGGGGCCAACTGGGGAGACCCAGTACTTC
v_call: TRBV5-4; j_call: TRBJ2-1; clone_size: once; d_call: TRBD2; cdr3_aa: CASSLEWAGANLFF; cdr3_nt: TGTGCCAGCAGCTTGGAGTGGGCGGGAGCGAACCTGTTCTTC